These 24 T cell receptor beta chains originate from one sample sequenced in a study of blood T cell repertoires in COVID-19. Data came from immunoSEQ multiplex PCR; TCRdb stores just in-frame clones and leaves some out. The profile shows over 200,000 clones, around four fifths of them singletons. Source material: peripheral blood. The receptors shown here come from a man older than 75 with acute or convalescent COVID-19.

This CDR3 is CASSGGQGAEGYTF. CDR3 sequence (DNA): TGCGCCAGCAGCGGAGGACAGGGTGCGGAAGGCTACACCTTC. This chain joins TRBV5-1 and TRBJ1-2, with 8 bases lining up with TRBD1. V trimming: 4 bases; J trimming: 8 bases; junction bases outside the gene matches: 10. Germline assignment: CDR1 SGHRS and CDR2 YFSETQ. This CDR3 has 14 amino acids.

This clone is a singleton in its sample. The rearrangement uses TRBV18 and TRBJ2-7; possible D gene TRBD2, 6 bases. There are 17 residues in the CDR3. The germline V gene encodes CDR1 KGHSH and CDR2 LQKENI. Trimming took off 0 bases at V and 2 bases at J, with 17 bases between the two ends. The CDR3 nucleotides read TGTGCCAGCTCACCACCGGTGGGAGGTGCGCGACCCTACGAGCAGTACTTC. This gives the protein CASSPPVGGARPYEQYF.

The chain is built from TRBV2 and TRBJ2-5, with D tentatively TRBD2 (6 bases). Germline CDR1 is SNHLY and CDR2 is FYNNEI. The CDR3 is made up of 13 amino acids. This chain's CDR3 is CAGRGGDLGTQYF. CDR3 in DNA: TGTGCGGGAAGGGGTGGGGACTTGGGGACCCAGTACTTC.

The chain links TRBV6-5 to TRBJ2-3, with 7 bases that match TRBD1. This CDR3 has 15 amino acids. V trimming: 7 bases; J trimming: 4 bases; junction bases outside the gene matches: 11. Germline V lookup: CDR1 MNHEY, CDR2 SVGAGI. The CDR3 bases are TGTGCCAGCACGGACAGGATCGGATGGGCAGATACGCAGTATTTT. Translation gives CASTDRIGWADTQYF.

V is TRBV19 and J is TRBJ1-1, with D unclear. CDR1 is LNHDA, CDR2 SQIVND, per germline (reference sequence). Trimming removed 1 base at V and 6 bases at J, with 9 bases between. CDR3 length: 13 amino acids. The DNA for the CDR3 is TGTGCCAGTAGTATAGGGTGGGGAGCTGAAGCTTTCTTT. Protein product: CASSIGWGAEAFF.

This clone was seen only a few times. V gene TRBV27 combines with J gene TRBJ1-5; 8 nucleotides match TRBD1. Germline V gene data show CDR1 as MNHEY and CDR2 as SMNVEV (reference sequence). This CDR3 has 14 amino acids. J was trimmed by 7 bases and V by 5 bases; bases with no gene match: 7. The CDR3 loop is CASSQTGDRQPQHF. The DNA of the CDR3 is TGTGCCAGCAGTCAGACAGGGGATCGGCAGCCCCAGCATTTT.

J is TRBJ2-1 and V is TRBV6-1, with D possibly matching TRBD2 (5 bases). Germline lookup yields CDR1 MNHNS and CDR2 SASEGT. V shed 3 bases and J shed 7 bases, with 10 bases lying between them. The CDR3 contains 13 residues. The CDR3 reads CASSEIPGNEQFF. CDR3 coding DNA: TGTGCCAGCAGTGAGATCCCGGGAAATGAGCAGTTCTTC.

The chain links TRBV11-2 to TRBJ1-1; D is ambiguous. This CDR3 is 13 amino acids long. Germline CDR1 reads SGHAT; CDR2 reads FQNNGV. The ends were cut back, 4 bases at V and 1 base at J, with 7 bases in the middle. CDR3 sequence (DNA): TGTGCCAGCAGCTCCCTCCCGAACACTGAAGCTTTCTTT. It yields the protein CASSSLPNTEAFF.

This CDR3 is CASSIGLQFSNQPQHF. CDR3 DNA sequence: TGTGCCAGTAGTATTGGACTCCAGTTTAGCAATCAGCCCCAGCATTTT. The chain links TRBV19 to TRBJ1-5; no clear D gene. The CDR3 runs 16 residues. Germline-derived CDR1 and CDR2 are LNHDA and SQIVND (reference sequence). With 3 bases removed from V and 0 bases from J, the gap between germline ends came to 12 bases.

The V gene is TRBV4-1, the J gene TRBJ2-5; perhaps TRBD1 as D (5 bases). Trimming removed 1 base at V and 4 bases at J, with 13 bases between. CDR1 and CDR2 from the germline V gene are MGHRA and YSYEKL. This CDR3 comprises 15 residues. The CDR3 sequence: CASSQVGRVIETQYF. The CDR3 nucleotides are TGCGCCAGCAGCCAAGTCGGCAGGGTAATAGAGACCCAGTACTTC.

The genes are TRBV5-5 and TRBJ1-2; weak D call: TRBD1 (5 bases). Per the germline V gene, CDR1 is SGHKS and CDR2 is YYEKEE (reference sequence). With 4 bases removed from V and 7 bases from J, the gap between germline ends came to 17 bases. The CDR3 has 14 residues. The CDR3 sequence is CASSTQDGLGGYTF. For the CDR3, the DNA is TGTGCCAGCAGCACACAGGACGGCCTTGGTGGCTACACCTTC.

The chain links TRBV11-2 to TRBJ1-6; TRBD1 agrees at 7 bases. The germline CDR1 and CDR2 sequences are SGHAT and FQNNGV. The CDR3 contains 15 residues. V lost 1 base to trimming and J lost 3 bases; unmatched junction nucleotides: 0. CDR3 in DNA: TGTGCCAGCAGCTTAGGACAGGGCTATAATTCACCCCTCCACTTT. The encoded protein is CASSLGQGYNSPLHF.

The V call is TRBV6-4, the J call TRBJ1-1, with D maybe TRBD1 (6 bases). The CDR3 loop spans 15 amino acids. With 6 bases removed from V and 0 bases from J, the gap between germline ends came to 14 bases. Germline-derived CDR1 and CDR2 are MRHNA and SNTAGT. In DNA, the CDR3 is TGTGCCAGCAGACCCCCAGACAGGCTGAACACTGAAGCTTTCTTT. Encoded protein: CASRPPDRLNTEAFF.

CDR3 sequence reads: CASIVALLDRYF. The CDR3 region has the DNA TGTGCCAGCATAGTAGCCCTACTTGATAGGTATTTT. This chain joins TRBV6-5 and TRBJ2-3; D not certain. CDR1 MNHEY and CDR2 SVGAGI come from the germline V gene. The CDR3 totals 12 residues. Trimming pared 7 bases from V and 14 bases from J, leaving 19 bases between.

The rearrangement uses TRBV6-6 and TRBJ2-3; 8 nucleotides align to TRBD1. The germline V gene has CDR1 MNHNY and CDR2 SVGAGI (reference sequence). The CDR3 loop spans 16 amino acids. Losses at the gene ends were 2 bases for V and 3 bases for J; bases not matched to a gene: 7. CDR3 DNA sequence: TGTGCCAGCAGTTACCCACAGGGGGGTGTTACAGATACGCAGTATTTT. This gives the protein CASSYPQGGVTDTQYF.

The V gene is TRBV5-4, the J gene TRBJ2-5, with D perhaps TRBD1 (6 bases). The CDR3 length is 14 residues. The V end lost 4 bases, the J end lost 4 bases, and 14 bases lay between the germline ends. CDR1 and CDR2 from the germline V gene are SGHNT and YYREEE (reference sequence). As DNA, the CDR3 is TGTGCCAGCAGCGGCACAGGGATCAGAGAGACCCAGTACTTC. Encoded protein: CASSGTGIRETQYF.

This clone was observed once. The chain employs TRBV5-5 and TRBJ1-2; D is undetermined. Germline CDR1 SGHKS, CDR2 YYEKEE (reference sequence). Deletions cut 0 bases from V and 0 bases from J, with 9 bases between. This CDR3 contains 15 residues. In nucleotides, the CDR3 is TGTGCCAGCAGCTTGGCCGGCGAGGCTAACTATGGCTACACCTTC. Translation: CASSLAGEANYGYTF.

CDR3 sequence (DNA): TGTGCCAGCAGTGAAGCGCAGGACAGGGGTGAAGCTTTCTTT. Amino acids: CASSEAQDRGEAFF. V gene TRBV2 combines with J gene TRBJ1-1, with 9 nucleotides matching TRBD1. CDR3 length equals 14 residues. Germline V CDR1 and CDR2: SNHLY, FYNNEI. Trimming cost V 0 bases and J 7 bases; bases outside gene matches: 3.

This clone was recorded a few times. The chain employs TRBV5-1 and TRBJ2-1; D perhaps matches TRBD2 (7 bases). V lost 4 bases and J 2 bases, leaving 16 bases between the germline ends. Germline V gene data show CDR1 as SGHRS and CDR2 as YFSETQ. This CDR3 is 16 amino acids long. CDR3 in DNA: TGCGCCAGCAGCCCCGAGGGGGGGACCACCTACAATGAGCAGTTCTTC. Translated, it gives CASSPEGGTTYNEQFF.

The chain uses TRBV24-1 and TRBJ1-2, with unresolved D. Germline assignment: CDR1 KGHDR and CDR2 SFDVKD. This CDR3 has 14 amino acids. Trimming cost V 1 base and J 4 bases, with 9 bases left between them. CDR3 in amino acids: CATSDFQQSYGYTF. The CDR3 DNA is TGTGCCACCAGTGATTTCCAACAAAGCTATGGCTACACCTTC.

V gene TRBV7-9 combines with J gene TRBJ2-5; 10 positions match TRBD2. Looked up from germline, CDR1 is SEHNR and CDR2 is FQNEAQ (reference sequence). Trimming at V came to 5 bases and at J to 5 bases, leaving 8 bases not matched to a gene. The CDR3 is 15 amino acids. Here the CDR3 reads CASSGPSGSLETQYF. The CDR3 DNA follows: TGTGCCAGCAGCGGGCCTAGCGGGAGCTTGGAGACCCAGTACTTC.

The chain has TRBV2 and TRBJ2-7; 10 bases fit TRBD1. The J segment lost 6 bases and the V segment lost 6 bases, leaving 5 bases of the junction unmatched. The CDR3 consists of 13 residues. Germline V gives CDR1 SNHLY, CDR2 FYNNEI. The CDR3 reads CASRRTGGGEQYF. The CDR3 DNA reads TGTGCCAGCAGGAGGACAGGGGGAGGCGAGCAGTACTTC.

The CDR3 DNA reads TGTGCCAGCAGCCAACTACAGGGGACAAACACTGAAGCTTTCTTT. It codes for CASSQLQGTNTEAFF. The chain recombines TRBV3-1 (or the pseudogene TRBV3-2) with TRBJ1-1; 7 positions agree with TRBD1. V lost 2 bases, J lost 2 bases, and 5 bases stayed unmatched. CDR1 and CDR2 from the germline V gene are LGHDT and YNNKEL (reference sequence). This CDR3 has 15 residues.

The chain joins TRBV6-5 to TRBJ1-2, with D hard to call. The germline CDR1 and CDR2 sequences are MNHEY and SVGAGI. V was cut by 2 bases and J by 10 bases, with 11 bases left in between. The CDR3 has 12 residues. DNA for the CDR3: TGTGCCAGCAGTTACCGCGGGTCGAACTACACCTTC. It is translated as CASSYRGSNYTF.